This T cell receptor (beta chain) was recorded in a study of Ad26.COV2.S vaccination and SARS-CoV-2 variants. Method: immunoSEQ multiplex PCR; TCRdb's copy keeps in-frame clones and lacks some. The sample shows some 330,000 clones, almost 90% of them seen only once. Treatment here: some 20 received Ad26.COV2.S at low or high dose, single or two shots; about 5 received placebo; per-sample allocation not given. Sample collection was performed on day 63 after the first vaccine or placebo injection. Trimming stripped 2 bases from V and 0 bases from J, with 10 bases between. The CDR3 extends over 15 amino acids. The germline V gene encodes CDR1 MNHEY and CDR2 SMNVEV (reference sequence).

This rearrangement joins TRBV27 to TRBJ1-1; D is unclear. This TCR was recovered from a person aged 18-60 years who received the Ad26.COV2.S COVID-19 vaccine or a placebo. The starting material was peripheral blood, obtained in a trial of Ad26.COV2.S vaccine versus placebo. This CDR3 reads CASSLRHWVNTEAFF. CDR3 DNA: TGTGCCAGCAGTTTACGGCATTGGGTGAACACTGAAGCTTTCTTT.